These 24 T cell receptor beta chains originate from one sample sequenced in a study of tumor-infiltrating lymphocytes in oesophageal squamous cell carcinoma. MiXCR, applied by TCRdb to the PCR reads, yields one record per CDR3 protein. The sample gives some 6,200 distinct CDR3 sequences, roughly 15% of which show up once; around 25% is in the top ten. Sequenced: normal esophageal tissue next to the tumor. Receptors were obtained from a male donor with esophageal squamous cell carcinoma.

For this clonotype: The final CDR3 position lacks the conserved phenylalanine or tryptophan, pointing to a likely read error. The chain links TRBV7-6 to TRBJ1-1, with 7 bases fitting TRBD1. This CDR3 has 16 residues. The germline CDR1 and CDR2 sequences are SGHVS and FNYEAQ. For the CDR3, the DNA is TGTGACAGCAGCCCAGGGACAGCCCGGTCTAACACTGAAGCTTTCATT. Translated, it gives CDSSPGTARSNTEAFI.

As to this clonotype: This CDR3 is missing its conserved last phenylalanine or tryptophan, likely due to a read error. Because the CDR3's place on the DNA is in doubt, the DNA is left out and the CDR3 is given as listed by TCRdb. The CDR3 sequence is CASSLNRGNNEQYFGP. This chain connects TRBV7-2 to TRBJ2-3; TRBD1 was called by the table and not checked on the DNA. The CDR3 is 16 amino acids long, termini counted. From germline, CDR1 is SGHTA and CDR2 FQGNSA.

Note on this clonotype: The conserved phenylalanine or tryptophan normally closing the CDR3 is absent here, so this likely arose from a read error. The limits of the CDR3 on the DNA are not certain, so only TCRdb's listed CDR3 is given. The J gene is TRBJ2-3, the V gene TRBV7-6; the D call TRBD1 from the table was never checked on the DNA. CDR1 is SGHVS, CDR2 FNYEAQ, per germline. The CDR3 is 16 amino acids in total, end residues counted. The CDR3 loop is CASATGTHQETQYFGP.

Remarks on this clonotype: Here the CDR3 omits its conserved ending phenylalanine or tryptophan, so a read error is the likely source. The DNA is left out, because the CDR3 cannot be placed on it with certainty; the CDR3 is given as TCRdb lists it. The chain recombines TRBV27 with TRBJ2-3; TRBD2 is taken as the D call from the table, unchecked against the DNA. With termini counted, the CDR3 has 19 amino acids. CDR1 and CDR2 (germline): MNHEY, SMNVEV (reference sequence). The CDR3 sequence is CASSYKLTSGNYNEQFFGP.

This clonotype was observed a few times. This chain joins TRBV4-2 and TRBJ1-1; possible D gene TRBD1, 6 bases. The V end lost 4 bases, the J end lost 6 bases, and 15 bases lay between the germline ends. The CDR3 is 14 amino acids. Germline V gives CDR1 LGHNA, CDR2 YNFKEQ. The CDR3 here is CASSLYTRGSEAFF. The DNA of the CDR3 is TGTGCCAGCAGCCTATATACCAGGGGCTCTGAAGCTTTCTTT.

This clonotype was found many times. The chain links TRBV18 to TRBJ1-1; the match to TRBD1 covers 7 bases. This CDR3 comprises 16 residues. Germline CDR1 and CDR2: KGHSH and LQKENI. V lost 1 base, J lost 0 bases, and 5 bases stayed unmatched. The chain's CDR3 is CASSPRPGGMNTEAFF. The CDR3 DNA is TGTGCCAGCTCACCACGACCAGGGGGAATGAACACTGAAGCTTTCTTT.

This clonotype has only a few counts. The rearrangement uses TRBV6-1 and TRBJ1-4; unclear D gene. Germline CDR1 MNHNS, CDR2 SASEGT. The CDR3 extends over 13 amino acids. V shed 6 bases and J shed 5 bases, with 10 bases lying between them. The CDR3 DNA reads TGTGCCAGCAGGGGCCAAATGAATGAAAAACTGTTTTTT. As protein: CASRGQMNEKLFF.

This clonotype is deemed medium-sized (0.01 to 0.1%). The chain is built from TRBV12-3 or TRBV12-4 and TRBJ2-4, with TRBD1 matching 8 bases. V dropped 6 bases and J dropped 8; count of bases not matched to a gene: 9. The CDR3 length is 14 residues. The CDR3 spells CASSRQGRVDIQYF. DNA of the CDR3: TGTGCCAGCAGCAGACAGGGGCGGGTAGACATTCAGTACTTC.

The chain employs TRBV5-8 and TRBJ1-3; D might be TRBD1 (5 bases). The CDR3 loop spans 14 amino acids. V was clipped by 6 bases and J by 2 bases, with 12 bases between them. The germline V gene has CDR1 SGHTS and CDR2 YDEGEE. CDR3 residues: CASTEVGAGNTIYF. Here the CDR3 DNA reads TGTGCCAGCACCGAGGTGGGGGCTGGAAACACCATATATTTT.

As regards this clonotype: One end of the junction is discordant with germline, which a read error may explain. This chain uses TRBV7-2 with TRBJ1-1; D might be TRBD1 (6 bases). Per germline, CDR1 SGHTA and CDR2 FQGNSA. This CDR3 contains 17 residues. The CDR3 nucleotides are TGTGCCAGGAGCTTAGATGGGACTAGCGGGGGGGGCAATGAGGAGTTCTTC. Its protein is CARSLDGTSGGGNEEFF.

This clonotype was detected only once. In this CDR3 the conserved last residue, phenylalanine or tryptophan, is missing, so a read error is likely. It is unclear where the CDR3 begins or ends on the DNA, so no DNA is shown, and the CDR3 is as TCRdb lists it. This chain joins TRBV11-2 and TRBJ2-3. Termini included, the CDR3 measures 15 amino acids. Germline values: CDR1 SGHAT, CDR2 FQNNGV. The CDR3 here is CASSLEGYYEQYFRP.

At least ten counts were recorded for this clonotype. J is TRBJ1-5 and V is TRBV27; 9 nucleotides line up with TRBD1. J gave up 2 bases and V 6 bases, and 5 bases lay outside the gene matches. The CDR3 spans 15 residues. Germline V gene lookup returns CDR1 MNHEY and CDR2 SMNVEV (reference sequence). The CDR3 here is CASRDTGGGNQPQHF. The CDR3 DNA reads as TGTGCCAGCAGAGACACAGGGGGCGGCAATCAGCCCCAGCATTTT.

In its sample, this clonotype is medium-sized. V and J are TRBV11-2 and TRBJ2-1; 13 bases are shared with TRBD2. Germline CDR1 SGHAT, CDR2 FQNNGV. The junction had 5 bases not matched to a gene; V was cut back by 0 bases and J by 9 bases. The CDR3 is 16 amino acids. The CDR3 protein is CASSLELAGGLGEQFF. The DNA of the CDR3 is TGTGCCAGCAGCTTAGAACTAGCGGGGGGGCTAGGTGAGCAGTTCTTC.

On this clonotype itself: The junction differs from germline at one of its ends, possibly a read error. CDR3: CAGSYQGEDTQYF. In DNA form, the CDR3 reads TGTGCCGGCAGTTACCAAGGCGAAGATACGCAGTACTTC. V usage is TRBV6-8 and J usage is TRBJ2-1; no clear D gene. The DNA end is more similar to TRBJ2-7, so the J call may be wrong. This CDR3 comprises 13 residues. Looked up from germline, CDR1 is MNHGY and CDR2 is SAAAGT.

The chain couples TRBV19 to TRBJ2-3; no definite D call. The end of the DNA fits TRBJ2-7 better, so the J call may be wrong. Germline CDR1 is LNHDA and CDR2 is SQIVND (reference sequence). There are 11 residues in the CDR3. The CDR3 DNA reads as TGTGCCAGTAGCCCAGCTGGCGAGCAGTACTTC. It specifies CASSPAGEQYF.

A remark on this clonotype: A junction end diverges from the germline sequence, so it may reflect a read error. The V gene is TRBV11-2, the J gene TRBJ2-5; D might be TRBD1 or TRBD2, each matching 6 bases. Germline lookup yields CDR1 SGHAT and CDR2 FQNNGV. CDR3 size: 14 residues. CDR3 DNA: TGTGCCAGCAGCTTTTCCGGGGGCCAAGAGACGCAGGACTTC. The encoded protein is CASSFSGGQETQDF.

The V and J genes are TRBV7-2 and TRBJ2-5; the D is unclear. The DNA end favors TRBJ2-1, so the J call may be wrong. The CDR3 runs to 15 residues. Germline values: CDR1 SGHTA, CDR2 FQGNSA. CDR3 DNA: TGTGCCAGCAGCTTAGGGTTCACTCCTAGAGGAGAGCAGTTCTTC. Its translation is CASSLGFTPRGEQFF.

This clonotype has ten or more counts. The chain has TRBV10-3 and TRBJ2-7; D is tentatively TRBD1 or TRBD2 (5 bases each). The germline V and J ends were trimmed by 4 bases and 2 bases, with 18 bases remaining between them. The CDR3 length is 16 residues. Germline CDR1 and CDR2: ENHRY and SYGVKD. The chain's CDR3 is CAISAPLAGDPYEQYF. Written as DNA, the CDR3 is TGTGCCATCAGTGCCCCCTTAGCCGGGGACCCCTACGAGCAGTACTTC.

This clonotype has at least ten counts. The chain has TRBV24-1 and TRBJ1-5; D not certain. CDR3 length equals 16 residues. V lost 4 bases, J lost 3 bases, and 15 bases lay in between. Germline CDR1 KGHDR, CDR2 SFDVKD. The CDR3 region has the DNA TGTGCCACCAGTGACGGGGAGCTCGGATACAATCAGCCCCAGCATTTT. This encodes CATSDGELGYNQPQHF.

This clonotype was recorded at least ten times. This rearrangement joins TRBV27 to TRBJ1-1, with 10 nucleotides matching TRBD1. Germline trimming cut 6 bases from V and 1 base from J; bases unmatched to any gene: 2. Looked up from germline, CDR1 is MNHEY and CDR2 is SMNVEV (reference sequence). This CDR3 has 14 residues. The chain's CDR3 is CASRRQGANTEAFF. In DNA, the CDR3 is TGTGCCAGCAGACGACAGGGGGCGAACACTGAAGCTTTCTTT.

This clonotype was observed a single time. Here the CDR3 omits its conserved ending phenylalanine or tryptophan, so a read error is the likely source. No DNA is shown, since the ends of the CDR3 on it are uncertain; the CDR3 is the one TCRdb lists. This rearrangement joins TRBV7-9 to TRBJ2-7; the D call TRBD1 from the table was never checked on the DNA. The CDR3 length is 15 residues, termini included. Germline V gene lookup returns CDR1 SEHNR and CDR2 FQNEAQ (reference sequence). The CDR3 region is CASSQPTGGNSLLHL.

This clonotype was seen once. This is likely a read error, given that the CDR3 carries no conserved phenylalanine or tryptophan at its end. The DNA is left out, because the CDR3 cannot be placed on it with certainty; the CDR3 is given as TCRdb lists it. V is TRBV7-3 and J is TRBJ2-6; TRBD2, the D gene given by the table, was not confirmed from the DNA. Germline-derived CDR1 and CDR2 are SGHTA and FQGTGA. The CDR3 is 21 residues long, counting both termini. This CDR3 reads CASSLTPGPSGGTWGKQFFGA.

V gene TRBV9 combines with J gene TRBJ2-1; D possibly uses TRBD1 or TRBD2 (6 bases each). The J call may be wrong; the DNA end is better matched by TRBJ2-7. Germline CDR1 reads SGDLS; CDR2 reads YYNGEE. The CDR3 spans 20 residues. The CDR3 protein is CASSVRSAGQYGSGLYEQYF. The CDR3 DNA follows: TGTGCCAGCAGCGTAAGGTCCGCCGGACAGTACGGTAGCGGCCTATACGAGCAGTACTTC.

This clonotype is deemed medium-sized. This chain uses TRBV10-2 with TRBJ2-1; D call uncertain. CDR1 and CDR2 from the germline V gene are WSHSY and SAAADI. V lost 2 bases and J 4 bases, leaving 6 bases between the germline ends. There are 13 residues in the CDR3. The CDR3 region is CASSELEYNEQFF. In DNA form, the CDR3 reads TGCGCCAGCAGTGAGCTCGAGTACAATGAGCAGTTCTTC.